These 14 T cell receptor beta chains originate from one sample sequenced in a study of blood T cells in healthy people across ages. Then a second PCR, running roughly 7 to 11 cycles, was carried out with a sample-barcoded 5' primer and a J-beta primer mix. One entry per CDR3 protein, called by TCRdb with MiXCR from the 5' RACE reads. The sample holds about 930,000 distinct CDR3 sequences, almost 30% seen once. These data were also filed under a second study, of T cells of mothers and their children.

Sequenced sample: blood. These receptors all come from a woman aged 40-49 years in good health.

This clonotype appeared a few times. The chain recombines TRBV11-2 with TRBJ1-1; 9 bases line up with TRBD1. The CDR3 is 17 residues long. The junction had 13 bases not matched to a gene; V was cut back by 5 bases and J by 3 bases. In germline, CDR1 is SGHAT, CDR2 FQNNGV. The DNA of the CDR3 is TGTGCCAGCAGCATACGGGGGACAGGGTTGTTTGACACTGAAGCTTTCTTT. This encodes CASSIRGTGLFDTEAFF.

V and J are TRBV20-1 and TRBJ2-5; D is possibly TRBD1 or TRBD2 (5 bases each). Germline CDR1 is DFQATT and CDR2 is SNEGSKA (reference sequence). The CDR3 runs 14 residues. V was pared by 4 bases and J by 0 bases, with 12 bases between. CDR3 sequence: CSATGTDYQETQYF. CDR3 in DNA: TGCAGTGCTACAGGGACGGATTACCAAGAGACCCAGTACTTC.

This chain uses TRBV11-2 with TRBJ2-2, with 7 nucleotides matching TRBD2. In germline, CDR1 is SGHAT, CDR2 FQNNGV. The CDR3 has 17 amino acids. Trimming at V came to 7 bases and at J to 4 bases, leaving 15 bases not matched to a gene. Written as DNA, the CDR3 is TGTGCCAGCATCCCGCTTCCCCAGCGGGGCCCCACCGGGGAGCTGTTTTTT. Amino acids: CASIPLPQRGPTGELFF.

In its sample, this clonotype ranks as medium-sized (0.01 to 0.1%). The chain carries TRBV20-1 and TRBJ2-5; 9 bases map to TRBD2. The length of the CDR3 is 18 residues. V lost 0 bases, J lost 2 bases, and 13 bases stayed unmatched. The germline gives CDR1 DFQATT, CDR2 SNEGSKA (reference sequence). The DNA of the CDR3 is TGCAGTGCTAGAGATGGAGGGCCAGCGGGGGGATATCAAGAGACCCAGTACTTC. Translating gives CSARDGGPAGGYQETQYF.

This clonotype was seen at least ten times. The J gene is TRBJ2-7, the V gene TRBV28; no definite D call. Trimming cost V 5 bases and J 9 bases, with 8 bases left between them. The germline V gene encodes CDR1 MDHEN and CDR2 SYDVKM. The CDR3 length is 10 residues. Here the CDR3 reads CASSRVWQYF. The CDR3 nucleotides are TGTGCCAGCAGTAGGGTGTGGCAGTACTTC.

Remarks on this clonotype: A much larger clone sits a single nucleotide away, making a read error possible. The chain links TRBV12-3 or TRBV12-4 to TRBJ2-7, with 11 positions matching TRBD1. CDR3 length: 15 residues. V shed 4 bases and J 4 bases; nucleotides not matched to a gene: 6. The CDR3 spells CASSSKDRGLYEQYF. The CDR3 DNA is TGTGCCAGCAGTTCCAAGGACAGGGGGCTTTACGAGCAGTACTTC.

The chain couples TRBV2 to TRBJ1-5, with D tentatively TRBD1 (6 bases). The V end lost 3 bases, the J end lost 2 bases, and 8 bases lay between the germline ends. CDR3 size: 14 residues. Germline assignment: CDR1 SNHLY and CDR2 FYNNEI. The CDR3 DNA reads as TGTGCCAGCAGTGAGTACAGGGGCAATCAGCCCCAGCATTTT. The encoded protein is CASSEYRGNQPQHF.

This chain connects TRBV7-8 to TRBJ2-7; D not certain. The germline V and J ends were trimmed by 2 bases and 0 bases, with 14 bases remaining between them. Germline values: CDR1 SGHVS, CDR2 FQNEAQ. CDR3 length equals 16 residues. The CDR3 spells CASSLLGRVSSYEQYF. The CDR3 DNA reads TGTGCCAGCAGCTTACTCGGAAGAGTGAGCTCCTACGAGCAGTACTTC. Full variable domain (remainder filled in from reference TRBV7-8 and TRBJ2-7): GAGVSQSPRYKVAKRGQDVALRCDPISGHVSLFWYQQALGQGPEFLTYFQNEAQLDKSGLPSDRFFAERPEGSVSTLKIQRTQQEDSAVYLCASSLLGRVSSYEQYFGPGTRLTVT.

This clonotype was counted a few times. The chain joins TRBV28 to TRBJ2-1; perhaps TRBD1 as D (7 bases). The CDR3 extends over 16 amino acids. Trimming stripped 4 bases from V and 4 bases from J, with 17 bases between. Looked up from germline, CDR1 is MDHEN and CDR2 is SYDVKM. CDR3 amino acids: CASSSIGGGAYNEQFF. Here the CDR3 DNA reads TGTGCCAGCAGTTCTATAGGGGGCGGGGCGTACAATGAGCAGTTCTTC.

This clonotype was seen a single time. The J gene is TRBJ1-1, the V gene TRBV7-3, with TRBD1 identical over 8 bases. Germline CDR1 reads SGHTA; CDR2 reads FQGTGA. The trim removed 5 bases at V and 5 bases at J, leaving 10 bases unmatched. CDR3 length equals 15 residues. CDR3 protein: CASSPQGGVGTEAFF. CDR3 bases: TGTGCCAGCAGCCCACAGGGGGGCGTAGGGACTGAAGCTTTCTTT.

In DNA, the CDR3 is TGTGCCAGCAGCTTAGCCGGGACCGCCAGCAATCAGCCCCAGCATTTT. Protein product: CASSLAGTASNQPQHF. The J gene is TRBJ1-5, the V gene TRBV7-2, with D perhaps matching TRBD1 (5 bases). CDR3 length equals 16 residues. V lost 0 bases, J lost 1 base, and 10 bases lay in between. Germline V CDR1 and CDR2: SGHTA, FQGNSA.

The chain joins TRBV7-9 to TRBJ2-2; a weak D match, TRBD1 (5 bases). V was shortened by 6 bases and J by 1 base, with 21 bases between the two germline ends. CDR1 SEHNR and CDR2 FQNEAQ come from the germline V gene (reference sequence). The CDR3 is 18 residues long. The CDR3 reads CASRPTGGRRKNTGELFF. The CDR3 DNA follows: TGTGCCAGCAGACCCACAGGCGGCAGGCGGAAGAACACCGGGGAGCTGTTTTTT.

This clonotype was picked up many times. V is TRBV7-3 and J is TRBJ2-3; TRBD2 matches at 7 bases. The CDR3 is 15 residues long. Trimming cost V 0 bases and J 0 bases; bases outside gene matches: 0. Germline V CDR1 and CDR2: SGHTA, FQGTGA. The CDR3 DNA is TGTGCCAGCAGCTTAACGGGACTAAGCACAGATACGCAGTATTTT. This translates into CASSLTGLSTDTQYF.

This clonotype was seen once. The germline gene is not matched at one end of the junction; a read error may be the cause. The CDR3 nucleotides read TGTGCCGGCAGCATAGGGGGACGCACAGATACGCAGTATTTT. It is translated as CAGSIGGRTDTQYF. V gene TRBV9 combines with J gene TRBJ2-3; D may be TRBD1 (6 bases). CDR3 length: 14 amino acids. In germline, CDR1 is SGDLS, CDR2 YYNGEE.